Each of the 20 T cell receptor beta chains below was sequenced from the same sample in a study of blood T cells in healthy people across ages. A sample-barcoded 5' primer and a J-beta primer mix were used in a second PCR of roughly 7 to 11 cycles. TCRdb reprocessed the 5' RACE reads via MiXCR and lists one record per CDR3 protein. Seen here are fewer than 1 million distinct CDR3 sequences, around 43% observed once, and the top ten hold roughly a fifth. Sequences were obtained from blood. The receptors come from a man between 60 and 75 years old in good health.

This clonotype came up many times. The V call is TRBV18, the J call TRBJ1-1, with D possibly matching TRBD1 (5 bases). The length of the CDR3 is 13 residues. CDR1 is KGHSH and CDR2 is LQKENI in the germline V gene. The V end was cut by 8 bases, the J end by 2 bases, with 12 bases between. The CDR3 here is CASSPTVNTEAFF. CDR3 sequence (DNA): TGTGCCAGCAGTCCGACAGTCAACACTGAAGCTTTCTTT. The complete variable domain, with remaining parts taken from reference TRBV18 and TRBJ1-1, reads NAGVMQNPRHLVRRRGQEARLRCSPMKGHSHVYWYRQLPEEGLKFMVYLQKENIIDESGMPKERFSAEFPKEGPSILRIQQVVRGDSAAYFCASSPTVNTEAFFGQGTRLTVV.

The V gene is TRBV7-3, the J gene TRBJ1-1, with 7 bases matching TRBD1. V lost 0 bases and J lost 5; bases outside the gene matches: 12. This CDR3 is 17 amino acids long. From germline, CDR1 is SGHTA and CDR2 FQGTGA. The CDR3 is CASSLTPGTGADTEAFF. In nucleotides, the CDR3 is TGTGCCAGCAGCTTAACCCCAGGTACAGGGGCGGATACTGAAGCTTTCTTT. Full variable domain (missing parts from reference TRBV7-3 and TRBJ1-1): GAGVSQTPSNKVTEKGKYVELRCDPISGHTALYWYRQSLGQGPEFLIYFQGTGAADDSGLPNDRFFAVRPEGSVSTLKIQRTERGDSAVYLCASSLTPGTGADTEAFFGQGTRLTVV.

This clonotype has a handful of counts. The chain combines TRBV12-3 or TRBV12-4 with TRBJ1-5; a possible D gene is TRBD1 (5 bases). The CDR3 length is 13 residues. The ends were cut back, 4 bases at V and 6 bases at J, with 10 bases in the middle. The CDR3 DNA reads as TGTGCCAGCAGTTCCTCCCAGGGTCAGCCCCAGCATTTT. Translated: CASSSSQGQPQHF.

This clonotype was detected a few times. The chain couples TRBV3-1 to TRBJ2-1; D is ambiguous. Germline assignment: CDR1 LGHDT and CDR2 YNNKEL (reference sequence). The CDR3 is 15 amino acids. V lost 5 bases to trimming and J lost 0 bases, with 11 bases between them. The chain's CDR3 is CASSSTRTSYNEQFF. For the CDR3, the DNA is TGTGCCAGCAGCTCGACAAGGACCTCCTACAATGAGCAGTTCTTC.

The V call is TRBV27, the J call TRBJ2-7; 12 nucleotides align to TRBD2. The CDR3 contains 18 residues. V lost 3 bases to trimming and J lost 0 bases; unmatched junction nucleotides: 9. CDR1 is MNHEY and CDR2 is SMNVEV in the germline V gene (reference sequence). For the CDR3, the DNA is TGTGCCAGCAGTTTTAAGGGACTAGCGGGCCCGAGCTCCTACGAGCAGTACTTC. It specifies CASSFKGLAGPSSYEQYF.

This clonotype was picked up one time. The junction departs from the called germline gene at one end, perhaps through a read error. The rearrangement joins TRBV30 to TRBJ2-4; TRBD2 is a possible D gene (5 bases). Germline loops: CDR1 GTSNPN, CDR2 SVGIG (reference sequence). There are 12 residues in the CDR3. The CDR3 coding sequence is TGTGCCGGGAGTACCGCCAAAAACATTCAGTACTTC. It translates to CAGSTAKNIQYF.

The chain has TRBV9 and TRBJ2-5; perhaps D is TRBD1 or TRBD2 (5 bases each). V dropped 0 bases and J dropped 2 bases, with 14 bases sitting between them. Germline V gives CDR1 SGDLS, CDR2 YYNGEE. This CDR3 spans 16 amino acids. The CDR3 DNA follows: TGTGCCAGCAGCGTAGCGTGGGGGAACAAGCAAGAGACCCAGTACTTC. Amino acids: CASSVAWGNKQETQYF.

The chain links TRBV12-3 or TRBV12-4 to TRBJ2-7; D is unresolved. This CDR3 comprises 13 residues. Deletions cut 6 bases from V and 0 bases from J, with 9 bases between. The CDR3 reads CASRPAGSYEQYF. In nucleotides, the CDR3 is TGTGCCAGCAGGCCCGCCGGCTCCTACGAGCAGTACTTC.

This CDR3 is CASSQVGSGGWHTQYF. The CDR3 region has the DNA TGTGCCAGCAGCCAAGTAGGTAGCGGGGGATGGCATACGCAGTATTTT. The V and J genes are TRBV14 and TRBJ2-3; TRBD2 matches at 9 bases. Per germline, CDR1 SGHDN and CDR2 FVKESK. The CDR3 contains 16 residues. V trimming: 1 base; J trimming: 7 bases; junction bases outside the gene matches: 9.

This clonotype came up a few times. The chain uses TRBV5-1 and TRBJ2-3; D call uncertain. Germline loops: CDR1 SGHRS, CDR2 YFSETQ. The ends were cut back, 7 bases at V and 4 bases at J, with 10 bases in the middle. The CDR3 has 12 amino acids. The CDR3 sequence is CASWGISDTQYF. The CDR3 coding sequence is TGCGCCAGCTGGGGAATCTCAGATACGCAGTATTTT.

This rearrangement joins TRBV20-1 to TRBJ2-1; D unclear. The DNA end is more similar to TRBJ2-7, so the J call may be wrong. CDR3 size: 15 residues. Germline assignment: CDR1 DFQATT and CDR2 SNEGSKA (reference sequence). This CDR3 is CSARDSRSSYNEQYF. The CDR3 DNA is TGCAGTGCTAGGGATTCGAGGAGCTCCTACAATGAGCAGTACTTC.

This chain links TRBV12-3 or TRBV12-4 with TRBJ1-2; no clear D. Trimming pared 5 bases from V and 0 bases from J, leaving 13 bases between. The CDR3 is made up of 15 amino acids. In DNA, the CDR3 is TGTGCCAGCAGTGACCGGGCTAGCCCTAACTATGGCTACACCTTC. Its translation: CASSDRASPNYGYTF.

This clonotype has only a few counts. The rearrangement uses TRBV20-1 and TRBJ1-5; 8 bases fit TRBD1. Unmatched junction bases numbered 1, after V lost 3 bases and J lost 6 bases. There are 12 residues in the CDR3. Germline V lookup: CDR1 DFQATT, CDR2 SNEGSKA (reference sequence). CDR3 bases: TGCAGTGCTAGCGACAGGGGTCAGCCCCAGCATTTT. It yields the protein CSASDRGQPQHF.

This clonotype was seen more than once but under ten times. The V call is TRBV4-3, the J call TRBJ1-1; perhaps TRBD1 as D (5 bases). Germline V gene lookup returns CDR1 LGHNA and CDR2 YSLEER. CDR3 length equals 14 residues. Trimming took 6 bases from V and 1 from J, leaving 12 bases between them. The CDR3 DNA reads as TGCGCCAGCAGTTCCGGGACGGCGAACACTGAAGCTTTCTTT. It codes for CASSSGTANTEAFF.

V gene TRBV7-9 combines with J gene TRBJ2-7, with 9 bases lining up with TRBD1. With the DNA end fitting TRBJ2-5 better, the J assignment may be wrong. CDR3 size: 15 residues. Germline CDR1 reads SEHNR; CDR2 reads FQNEAQ (reference sequence). The CDR3 here is CASSTTGGAWETQYF. DNA for the CDR3: TGTGCCAGCAGCACAACAGGGGGCGCTTGGGAGACCCAGTACTTC.

The J gene is TRBJ1-2, the V gene TRBV3-1; 7 bases match TRBD1. CDR3 length equals 15 residues. The germline V gene has CDR1 LGHDT and CDR2 YNNKEL (reference sequence). The J segment lost 2 bases and the V segment lost 4 bases, leaving 7 bases of the junction unmatched. The CDR3 reads CASSPESTGNYGYTF. CDR3 in DNA: TGTGCCAGCAGCCCTGAGTCGACAGGGAACTATGGCTACACCTTC.

V usage is TRBV20-1 and J usage is TRBJ2-7; tentative D call: TRBD1 (6 bases). Germline V lookup: CDR1 DFQATT, CDR2 SNEGSKA (reference sequence). The V and J ends lost 5 bases and 2 bases respectively, with 16 bases between them. CDR3 size: 14 residues. The CDR3 is CSAQGMTAPYEQYF. The CDR3 coding sequence is TGCAGTGCTCAGGGGATGACAGCCCCCTACGAGCAGTACTTC.

The rearrangement joins TRBV27 to TRBJ1-2; 10 bases are shared with TRBD1. Losses at the gene ends were 5 bases for V and 8 bases for J; bases not matched to a gene: 8. The CDR3 length is 14 residues. Germline V gives CDR1 MNHEY, CDR2 SMNVEV (reference sequence). This CDR3 reads CASSRAGTGVGYTF. The CDR3 DNA reads as TGTGCCAGCAGTCGGGCCGGGACAGGGGTGGGCTACACCTTC.

The chain links TRBV24-1 to TRBJ2-4, with TRBD1 as a possible D gene (6 bases). This CDR3 is built from 15 residues. CDR1 and CDR2 from the germline V gene are KGHDR and SFDVKD. The DNA for the CDR3 is TGTGTGGGACACGAAAGATATCTAGCCAAAAACATTCAGTACTTC. Residues: CVGHERYLAKNIQYF.

On this clonotype: One end of the junction does not line up with germline, which may come from a read error. This sequence joins TRBV24-1 and TRBJ2-1, with 11 bases aligning to TRBD2. The CDR3 covers 17 residues. Germline-derived CDR1 and CDR2 are KGHDR and SFDVKD. The CDR3 sequence is CATSASGGPSSYNGQFF. The CDR3 DNA sequence: TGTGCCACCAGTGCTAGCGGGGGGCCGAGCTCCTACAATGGGCAGTTCTTC.